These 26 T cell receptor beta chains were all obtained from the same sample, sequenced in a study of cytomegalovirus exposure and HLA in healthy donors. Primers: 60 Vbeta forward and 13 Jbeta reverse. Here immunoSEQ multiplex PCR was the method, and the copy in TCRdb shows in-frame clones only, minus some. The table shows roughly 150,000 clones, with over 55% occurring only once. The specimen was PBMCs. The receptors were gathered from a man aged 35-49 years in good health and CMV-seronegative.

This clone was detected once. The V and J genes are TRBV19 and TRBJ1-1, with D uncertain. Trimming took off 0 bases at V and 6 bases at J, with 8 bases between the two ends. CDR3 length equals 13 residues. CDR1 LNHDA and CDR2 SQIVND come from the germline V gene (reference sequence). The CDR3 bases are TGTGCCAGTAGTATAGACGTATTTGCTGAAGCTTTCTTT. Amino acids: CASSIDVFAEAFF.

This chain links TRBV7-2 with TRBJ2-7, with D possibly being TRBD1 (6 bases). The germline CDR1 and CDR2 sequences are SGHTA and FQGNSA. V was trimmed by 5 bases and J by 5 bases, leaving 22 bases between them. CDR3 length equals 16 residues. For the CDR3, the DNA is TGTGCCAGCAGCGTAAGTCGGACAGATAGAGGTCACGAGCAGTACTTC. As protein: CASSVSRTDRGHEQYF. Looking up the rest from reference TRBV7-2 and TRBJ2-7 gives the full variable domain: GAGVSQSPSNKVTEKGKDVELRCDPISGHTALYWYRQSLGQGLEFLIYFQGNSAPDKSGLPSDRFSAERTGGSVSTLTIQRTQQEDSAVYLCASSVSRTDRGHEQYFGPGTRLTVT.

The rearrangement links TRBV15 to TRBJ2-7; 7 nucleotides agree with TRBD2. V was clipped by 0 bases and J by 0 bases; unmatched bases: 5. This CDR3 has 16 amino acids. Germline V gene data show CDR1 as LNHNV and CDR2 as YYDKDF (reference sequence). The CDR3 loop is CATSRDLSSGSYEQYF. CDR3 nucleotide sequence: TGTGCCACCAGCAGAGATCTGTCTAGCGGCTCCTACGAGCAGTACTTC. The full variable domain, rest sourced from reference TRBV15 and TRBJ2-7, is DAMVIQNPRYQVTQFGKPVTLSCSQTLNHNVMYWYQQKSSQAPKLLFHYYDKDFNNEADTPDNFQSRRPNTSFCFLDIRSPGLGDTAMYLCATSRDLSSGSYEQYFGPGTRLTVT.

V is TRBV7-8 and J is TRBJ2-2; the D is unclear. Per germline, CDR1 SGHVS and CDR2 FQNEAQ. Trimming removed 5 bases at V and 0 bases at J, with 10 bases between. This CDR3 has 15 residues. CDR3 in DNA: TGTGCCAGCAGCCTGGCCGATTCGAACACCGGGGAGCTGTTTTTT. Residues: CASSLADSNTGELFF. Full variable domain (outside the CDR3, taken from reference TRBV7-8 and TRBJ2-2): GAGVSQSPRYKVAKRGQDVALRCDPISGHVSLFWYQQALGQGPEFLTYFQNEAQLDKSGLPSDRFFAERPEGSVSTLKIQRTQQEDSAVYLCASSLADSNTGELFFGEGSRLTVL.

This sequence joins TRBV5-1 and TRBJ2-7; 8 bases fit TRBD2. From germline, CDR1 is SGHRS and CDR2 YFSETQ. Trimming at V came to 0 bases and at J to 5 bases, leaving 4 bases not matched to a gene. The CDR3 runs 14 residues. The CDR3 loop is CASSLDGGGNEQYF. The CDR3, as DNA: TGCGCCAGCAGCTTGGACGGGGGGGGAAACGAGCAGTACTTC.

The CDR3 region is CASSVDPGGITEAFF. The CDR3 coding sequence is TGTGCCAGCAGCGTAGATCCAGGGGGGATAACTGAAGCTTTCTTT. The rearrangement joins TRBV9 to TRBJ1-1; 7 nucleotides line up with TRBD1. From germline, CDR1 is SGDLS and CDR2 YYNGEE. Trimming removed 0 bases from V and 5 bases from J; junction bases left unmatched: 7. This CDR3 is built from 15 residues.

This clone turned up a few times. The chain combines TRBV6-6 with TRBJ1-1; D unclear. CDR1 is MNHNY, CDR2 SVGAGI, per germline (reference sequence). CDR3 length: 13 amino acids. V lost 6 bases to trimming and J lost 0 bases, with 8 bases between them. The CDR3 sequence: CASRWRLNTEAFF. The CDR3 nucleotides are TGTGCCAGCAGGTGGCGGCTGAACACTGAAGCTTTCTTT.

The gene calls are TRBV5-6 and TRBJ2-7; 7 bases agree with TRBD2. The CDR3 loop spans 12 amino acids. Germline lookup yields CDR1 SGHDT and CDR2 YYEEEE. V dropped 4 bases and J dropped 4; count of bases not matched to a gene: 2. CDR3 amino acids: CASSPGGYEQYF. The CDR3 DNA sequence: TGTGCCAGCAGCCCGGGGGGTTACGAGCAGTACTTC.

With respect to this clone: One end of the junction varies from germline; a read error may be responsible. CDR3 DNA: TGCGCCAGCAGCCAAGATTGGGCTAGCGGGAGGGCCGGGGTCTTC. Translation: CASSQDWASGRAGVF. The V and J genes are TRBV4-3 and TRBJ2-1; 12 bases match TRBD2. CDR3 size: 15 residues. Per the germline V gene, CDR1 is LGHNA and CDR2 is YSLEER.

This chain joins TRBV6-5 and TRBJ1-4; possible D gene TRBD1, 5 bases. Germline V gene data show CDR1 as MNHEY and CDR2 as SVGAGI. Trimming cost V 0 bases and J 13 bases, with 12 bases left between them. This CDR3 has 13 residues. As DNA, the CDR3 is TGTGCCAGCAGTTACTCTGGGGGGTTAGGACTGTTTTTT. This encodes CASSYSGGLGLFF.

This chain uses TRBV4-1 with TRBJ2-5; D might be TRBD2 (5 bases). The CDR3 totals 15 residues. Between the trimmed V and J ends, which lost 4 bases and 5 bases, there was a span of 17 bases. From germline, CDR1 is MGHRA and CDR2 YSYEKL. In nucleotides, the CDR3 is TGCGCCAGCAGCCCACGGGCTGCTGGCGGGGAGACCCAGTACTTC. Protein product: CASSPRAAGGETQYF.

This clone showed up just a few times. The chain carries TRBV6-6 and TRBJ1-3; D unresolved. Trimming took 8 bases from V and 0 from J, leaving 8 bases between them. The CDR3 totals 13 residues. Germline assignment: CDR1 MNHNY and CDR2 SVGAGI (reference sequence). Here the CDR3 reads CASSTGSGNTIYF. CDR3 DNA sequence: TGTGCCAGCTCCACGGGCTCTGGAAACACCATATATTTT.

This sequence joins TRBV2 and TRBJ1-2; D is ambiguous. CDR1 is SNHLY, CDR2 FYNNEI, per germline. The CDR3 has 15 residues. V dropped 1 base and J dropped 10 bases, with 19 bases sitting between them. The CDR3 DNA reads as TGTGCCAGCAGTGAAGGCGGGAGCCAAGCCTCAGACTACACCTTC. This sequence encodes CASSEGGSQASDYTF.

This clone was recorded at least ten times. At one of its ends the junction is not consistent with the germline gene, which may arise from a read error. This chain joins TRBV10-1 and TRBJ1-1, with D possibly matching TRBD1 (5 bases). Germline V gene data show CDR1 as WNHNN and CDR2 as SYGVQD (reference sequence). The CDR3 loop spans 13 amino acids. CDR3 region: CASSESSRGTANF. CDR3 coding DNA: TGCGCCAGCAGTGAGTCCTCGCGGGGGACCGCTAACTTT.

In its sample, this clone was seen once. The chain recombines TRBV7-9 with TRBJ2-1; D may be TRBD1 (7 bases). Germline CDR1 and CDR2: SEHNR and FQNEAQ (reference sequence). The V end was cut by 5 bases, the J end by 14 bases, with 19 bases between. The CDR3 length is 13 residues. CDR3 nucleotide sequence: TGTGCCAGCAGCCCTACAGGAGGGGGCCCGGAGTTCTTC. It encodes CASSPTGGGPEFF.

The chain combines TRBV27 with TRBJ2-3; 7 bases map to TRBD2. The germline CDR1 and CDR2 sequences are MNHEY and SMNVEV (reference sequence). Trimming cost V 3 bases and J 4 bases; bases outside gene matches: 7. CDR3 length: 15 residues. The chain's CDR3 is CASSLVRAGADTQYF. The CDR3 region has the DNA TGTGCCAGCAGTTTGGTGCGGGCGGGAGCAGATACGCAGTATTTT.

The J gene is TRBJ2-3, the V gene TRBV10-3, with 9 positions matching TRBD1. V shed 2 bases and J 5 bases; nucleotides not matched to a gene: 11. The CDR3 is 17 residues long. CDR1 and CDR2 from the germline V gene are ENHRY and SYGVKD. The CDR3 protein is CAISELGQGMTIDTQYF. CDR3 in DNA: TGTGCCATCAGTGAGCTAGGACAGGGGATGACGATAGATACGCAGTATTTT.

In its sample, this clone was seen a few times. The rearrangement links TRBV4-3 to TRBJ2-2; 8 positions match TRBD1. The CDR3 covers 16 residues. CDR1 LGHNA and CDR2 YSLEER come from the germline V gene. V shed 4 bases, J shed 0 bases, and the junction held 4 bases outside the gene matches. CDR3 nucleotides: TGCGCCAGCAGCCCCCAACAGGGGGCGAACACCGGGGAGCTGTTTTTT. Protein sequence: CASSPQQGANTGELFF.

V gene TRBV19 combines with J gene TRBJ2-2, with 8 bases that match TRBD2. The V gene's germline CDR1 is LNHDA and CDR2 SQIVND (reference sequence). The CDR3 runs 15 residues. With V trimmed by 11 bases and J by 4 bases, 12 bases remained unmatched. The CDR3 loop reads CASKERGRITGELFF. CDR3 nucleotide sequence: TGTGCCTCCAAGGAGCGGGGGCGGATCACCGGGGAGCTGTTTTTT.

CDR3 sequence (DNA): TGTGCCAGCAGGCGGGATAGTGGCTACGAGCAGTACTTC. As protein: CASRRDSGYEQYF. The rearrangement uses TRBV2 and TRBJ2-7; the D gene is possibly TRBD2 (6 bases). This CDR3 has 13 residues. Deletions cut 6 bases from V and 3 bases from J, with 12 bases between. Germline V lookup: CDR1 SNHLY, CDR2 FYNNEI.

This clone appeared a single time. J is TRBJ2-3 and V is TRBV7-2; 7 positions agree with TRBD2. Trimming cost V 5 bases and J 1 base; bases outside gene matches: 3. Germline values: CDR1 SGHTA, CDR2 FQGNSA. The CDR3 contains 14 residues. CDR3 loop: CASSHTSGTDTQYF. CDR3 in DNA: TGTGCCAGCAGCCATACTAGCGGCACAGATACGCAGTATTTT. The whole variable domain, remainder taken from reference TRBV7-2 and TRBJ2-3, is GAGVSQSPSNKVTEKGKDVELRCDPISGHTALYWYRQSLGQGLEFLIYFQGNSAPDKSGLPSDRFSAERTGGSVSTLTIQRTQQEDSAVYLCASSHTSGTDTQYFGPGTRLTVL.

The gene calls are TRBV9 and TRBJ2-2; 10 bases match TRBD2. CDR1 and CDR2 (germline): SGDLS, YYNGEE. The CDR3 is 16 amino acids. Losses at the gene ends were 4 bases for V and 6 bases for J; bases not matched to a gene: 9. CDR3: CASSPRAGGSAGELFF. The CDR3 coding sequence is TGTGCCAGCAGCCCCCGAGCGGGAGGGTCCGCCGGGGAGCTGTTTTTT.

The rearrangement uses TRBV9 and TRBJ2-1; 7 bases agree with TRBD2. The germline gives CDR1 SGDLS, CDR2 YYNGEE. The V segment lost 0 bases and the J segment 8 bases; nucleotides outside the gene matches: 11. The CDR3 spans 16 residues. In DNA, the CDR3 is TGTGCCAGCAGCGTAGGTTTGTGGGGAGGGACGGATGAGCAGTTCTTC. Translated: CASSVGLWGGTDEQFF.

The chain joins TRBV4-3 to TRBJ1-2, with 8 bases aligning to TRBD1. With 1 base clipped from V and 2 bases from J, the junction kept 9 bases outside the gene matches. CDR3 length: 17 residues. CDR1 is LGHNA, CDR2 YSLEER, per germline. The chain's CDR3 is CASSQAHRGYLNYGYTF. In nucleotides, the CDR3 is TGCGCCAGCAGCCAAGCCCACAGGGGGTATCTCAACTATGGCTACACCTTC.

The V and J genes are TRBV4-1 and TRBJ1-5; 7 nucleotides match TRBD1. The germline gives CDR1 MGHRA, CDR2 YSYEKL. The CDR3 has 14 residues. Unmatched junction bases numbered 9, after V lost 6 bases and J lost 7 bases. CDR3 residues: CASSFKGGEQPQHF. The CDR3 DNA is TGCGCCAGCAGTTTCAAAGGGGGCGAACAGCCCCAGCATTTT.

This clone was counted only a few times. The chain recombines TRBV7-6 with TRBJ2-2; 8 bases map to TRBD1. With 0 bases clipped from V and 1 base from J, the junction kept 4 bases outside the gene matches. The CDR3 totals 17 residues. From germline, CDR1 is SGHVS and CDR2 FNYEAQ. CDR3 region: CASSLAPDRVNTGELFF. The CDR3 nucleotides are TGTGCCAGCAGCTTAGCGCCGGACAGGGTGAACACCGGGGAGCTGTTTTTT. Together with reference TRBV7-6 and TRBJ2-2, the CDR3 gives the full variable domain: GAGVSQSPRYKVTKRGQDVALRCDPISGHVSLYWYRQALGQGPEFLTYFNYEAQQDKSGLPNDRFSAERPEGSISTLTIQRTEQRDSAMYRCASSLAPDRVNTGELFFGEGSRLTVL.